This TCR beta chain originates from a study of cytomegalovirus exposure and HLA in healthy donors. For this clone: Its specificity is not known.

The study ran its PCR with 60 Vbeta and 13 Jbeta primers. Clones were sequenced by immunoSEQ multiplex PCR, and TCRdb holds only the in-frame ones, with some missing. The repertoire table contains around 100,000 clones. Overall study findings and caveats: The authors later found HLA-associated TCR beta chains more clonally expanded than equally common others.

The V gene's germline CDR1 is SQVTM and CDR2 ANQGSEA. The CDR3 sequence is 10 residues long. Trimming removed 7 bases at V and 7 bases at J, with 8 bases between. Material: PBMCs. The receptor was isolated from a man aged 35 to 55 in good health and CMV-seropositive. This chain joins TRBV29-1 and TRBJ2-1, with unresolved D. CDR3 loop: CSGFRNEQFF. The CDR3 DNA reads as TGCAGCGGGTTTAGAAATGAGCAGTTCTTC.